Following are 14 T cell receptor beta chains from one sample sequenced in a study of cytomegalovirus exposure and HLA in healthy donors. A multiplex PCR was run with 60 Vbeta primers and 13 Jbeta primers. Libraries were prepared by immunoSEQ multiplex PCR; TCRdb keeps only in-frame clonotypes and omits some of them. The table lists roughly 190,000 clones, about four fifths of them singletons, with under 2% in the top ten. Sequencing was performed on PBMCs. The receptors were gathered from a man aged 35-49 years in good health and CMV-seropositive.

The chain is built from TRBV5-1 and TRBJ1-1, with a possible D match to TRBD1 (5 bases). The CDR3 spans 13 residues. Per the germline V gene, CDR1 is SGHRS and CDR2 is YFSETQ. V lost 1 base and J lost 6, with 10 bases in between. This CDR3 is CASSLSGKPEAFF. CDR3 DNA: TGCGCCAGCAGCTTGTCAGGGAAACCTGAAGCTTTCTTT.

The V call is TRBV18, the J call TRBJ2-7; the D gene is possibly TRBD1 (5 bases). V dropped 4 bases and J dropped 5 bases, with 9 bases sitting between them. Germline V gene sequence: CDR1 KGHSH, CDR2 LQKENI. The length of the CDR3 is 12 residues. The CDR3 bases are TGTGCCAGCTCACTAAACAGGCACGAGCAGTACTTC. It codes for CASSLNRHEQYF. The complete variable domain, with remaining parts taken from reference TRBV18 and TRBJ2-7, reads NAGVMQNPRHLVRRRGQEARLRCSPMKGHSHVYWYRQLPEEGLKFMVYLQKENIIDESGMPKERFSAEFPKEGPSILRIQQVVRGDSAAYFCASSLNRHEQYFGPGTRLTVT.

The genes are TRBV11-2 and TRBJ2-1; 10 positions agree with TRBD2. This CDR3 comprises 14 residues. Trimming took 6 bases from V and 5 from J; bases not matched to a gene: 4. Germline loops: CDR1 SGHAT, CDR2 FQNNGV. CDR3 DNA: TGTGCCAGCAGACTAGCGGGGACCAACAATGAGCAGTTCTTC. It encodes CASRLAGTNNEQFF. The full variable domain, completed using reference TRBV11-2 and TRBJ2-1, is EAGVAQSPRYKIIEKRQSVAFWCNPISGHATLYWYQQILGQGPKLLIQFQNNGVVDDSQLPKDRFSAERLKGVDSTLKIQPAKLEDSAVYLCASRLAGTNNEQFFGPGTRLTVL.

V gene TRBV15 combines with J gene TRBJ2-5; 8 bases are shared with TRBD1. Trimming took 4 bases from V and 5 from J; bases not matched to a gene: 6. The CDR3 contains 14 residues. CDR1 is LNHNV and CDR2 is YYDKDF in the germline V gene (reference sequence). The CDR3 nucleotides read TGTGCCACCAGCACCGGACAGGGTGAGGAGACCCAGTACTTC. Its protein is CATSTGQGEETQYF.

The V call is TRBV6-1, the J call TRBJ2-2; 10 bases are a match to TRBD2. CDR3 length equals 15 residues. The V and J ends lost 4 bases and 5 bases, in that order; junction bases with no gene match: 4. Germline V gene lookup returns CDR1 MNHNS and CDR2 SASEGT. The CDR3 bases are TGTGCCAGCAGTGTAGGGACTAGCGTTACCGGGGAGCTGTTTTTT. Translation: CASSVGTSVTGELFF.

This clone showed up just once. The chain combines TRBV5-1 with TRBJ1-2; D is unclear. Trimming cost V 0 bases and J 0 bases, with 9 bases left between them. The CDR3 runs to 15 residues. Germline loops: CDR1 SGHRS, CDR2 YFSETQ. The CDR3, as DNA: TGCGCCAGCAGCTTGGGGCAGGCCTCTAACTATGGCTACACCTTC. Translated: CASSLGQASNYGYTF.

As regards this clone: A read error may account for a junction end that differs from germline. This chain links TRBV4-2 with TRBJ2-2, with 10 bases lining up with TRBD2. The CDR3 extends over 15 amino acids. Germline V CDR1 and CDR2: LGHNA, YNFKEQ. In DNA form, the CDR3 reads TGTGCCGGCAGCCCTGGACTAGCGGATCCCCGGGAGCTGTTTTTT. Its protein product is CAGSPGLADPRELFF.

This clone was counted a few times. The rearrangement uses TRBV2 and TRBJ2-1; 7 bases align to TRBD2. CDR3 length: 15 amino acids. Germline-derived CDR1 and CDR2 are SNHLY and FYNNEI. The V and J ends lost 0 bases and 7 bases, in that order; junction bases with no gene match: 6. CDR3 residues: CASSEARLATNEQFF. Written as DNA, the CDR3 is TGTGCCAGCAGTGAAGCGCGACTAGCTACGAATGAGCAGTTCTTC.

The chain recombines TRBV9 with TRBJ2-7; 7 nucleotides agree with TRBD2. Germline CDR1 reads SGDLS; CDR2 reads YYNGEE. After removal of 4 bases from V and 0 bases from J, the junction contained 4 bases not matched to a gene. This CDR3 is built from 14 residues. This chain's CDR3 is CASSRLAASYEQYF. CDR3 in DNA: TGTGCCAGCAGCCGTCTAGCGGCCTCCTACGAGCAGTACTTC.

This clone was seen a handful of times. The chain is built from TRBV4-2 and TRBJ2-1, with a possible D match to TRBD2 (6 bases). The V and J ends lost 5 bases and 2 bases respectively, with 7 bases between them. The length of the CDR3 is 13 residues. Germline CDR1 is LGHNA and CDR2 is YNFKEQ. CDR3 DNA sequence: TGTGCCAGCAGCTGGGGGGCCTACAATGAGCAGTTCTTC. Amino acids: CASSWGAYNEQFF.

CDR3 amino acids: CASSSSTGVREQYF. CDR3 coding DNA: TGTGCCAGCAGTTCTTCCACAGGGGTACGCGAGCAGTACTTC. V usage is TRBV28 and J usage is TRBJ2-7, with 7 bases lining up with TRBD1. After removal of 4 bases from V and 6 bases from J, the junction contained 9 bases not matched to a gene. Germline CDR1 and CDR2: MDHEN and SYDVKM. The CDR3 length is 14 residues. The full variable domain, its missing parts supplied by reference TRBV28 and TRBJ2-7, is DVKVTQSSRYLVKRTGEKVFLECVQDMDHENMFWYRQDPGLGLRLIYFSYDVKMKEKGDIPEGYSVSREKKERFSLILESASTNQTSMYLCASSSSTGVREQYFGPGTRLTVT.

Only a few counts were recorded for this clone. This sequence joins TRBV18 and TRBJ2-7; D not resolved. V lost 0 bases to trimming and J lost 9 bases, with 18 bases between them. CDR3 length equals 15 residues. Germline CDR1 reads KGHSH; CDR2 reads LQKENI. This CDR3 reads CASSPPAAASEGQYF. CDR3 bases: TGTGCCAGCTCACCACCGGCGGCCGCGAGTGAAGGGCAGTACTTC.

V usage is TRBV2 and J usage is TRBJ1-5, with 11 bases that match TRBD1. Losses at the gene ends were 7 bases for V and 4 bases for J; bases not matched to a gene: 6. Germline V CDR1 and CDR2: SNHLY, FYNNEI. The CDR3 spans 15 residues. The CDR3 spells CASTSGTGGNQPQHF. The CDR3 bases are TGTGCCAGCACCAGCGGGACAGGGGGTAATCAGCCCCAGCATTTT.

The chain joins TRBV7-6 to TRBJ2-1; D is possibly TRBD2 (6 bases). Germline V gene data show CDR1 as SGHVS and CDR2 as FNYEAQ. The CDR3 is 17 amino acids. V lost 1 base and J 4 bases, leaving 17 bases between the germline ends. In nucleotides, the CDR3 is TGTGCCAGCAGCTTAGGGTCCGGGACTTATAAGTACAATGAGCAGTTCTTC. Protein sequence: CASSLGSGTYKYNEQFF.